A selection of T cell receptor beta chains follows, all from one sample in a study of T cells in tumors after PD-1 blockade. Profiled with immunoSEQ multiplex PCR; TCRdb holds only in-frame clones, not every one. This table holds around 51,000 clones, roughly 80% found once. This sample comprised PBMCs, obtained before anti-PD-1 treatment. Receptors were obtained from a human donor with basal cell carcinoma. Each CDR3 is given with its conserved first and last residue. The D gene is left open where the match is weak. Rows give clone size only sometimes, using once, few, many, or a class for an expanded clone.

J gene,D gene,clone size,V gene,CDR3 protein,CDR3 DNA
TRBJ1-3,NA,medium-sized,TRBV4-1,CASSQVVAGNTIYF,TGCGCCAGCAGCCAAGTAGTCGCAGGAAACACCATATATTTT
TRBJ2-6,TRBD1,once,TRBV19,CASSIWTGGFGANVLTF,TGTGCCAGTAGTATATGGACAGGGGGCTTTGGGGCCAACGTCCTGACTTTC
TRBJ2-5,NA,NA,TRBV5-1,CASTADNQETQYF,TGCGCCAGCACCGCAGACAACCAAGAGACCCAGTACTTC
TRBJ1-1,NA,NA,TRBV6-4,CASSETPGLGNTEAFF,TGTGCCAGCAGTGAGACGCCGGGTTTGGGGAACACTGAAGCTTTCTTT
TRBJ2-2,TRBD1,once,TRBV5-1,CASSLRDRGGGELFF,TGCGCCAGCAGCCTCCGGGACAGGGGTGGCGGGGAGCTGTTTTTT
TRBJ1-2,NA,NA,TRBV5-4,CASSLGIGATNYGYTF,TGTGCCAGCAGCTTGGGGATCGGGGCCACTAACTATGGCTACACCTTC
TRBJ1-3,NA,NA,TRBV15,CATSRAIGGSGNTIYF,TGTGCCACCAGCAGGGCCATCGGGGGTTCTGGAAACACCATATATTTT
TRBJ2-3,TRBD1,NA,TRBV5-6,CASSFRQGRDTQYF,TGTGCCAGCAGCTTTCGACAGGGAAGAGATACGCAGTATTTT
TRBJ2-7,TRBD1,NA,TRBV4-2,CASSQDSVGQNYEQYF,TGTGCCAGCAGCCAAGATAGCGTGGGACAGAACTACGAGCAGTACTTC
TRBJ2-3,TRBD2,NA,TRBV7-2,CASSFQLAETDTQYF,TGTGCCAGCAGCTTTCAACTAGCGGAAACAGATACGCAGTATTTT
TRBJ2-1,NA,few,TRBV25-1,CASSPSDTGSSYNEQFF,TGTGCCAGCAGTCCTTCGGACACAGGGAGCTCCTACAATGAGCAGTTCTTC
TRBJ2-1,NA,NA,TRBV5-6,CASSLKGYNEQFF,TGTGCCAGCAGCTTGAAGGGTTACAATGAGCAGTTCTTC
TRBJ1-5,NA,NA,TRBV28,CASSPRGGGRQPQHF,TGTGCCAGCAGTCCCCGGGGGGGAGGGCGTCAGCCCCAGCATTTT
TRBJ1-4,TRBD1,NA,TRBV28,CASSRPGQGLEKLFF,TGTGCCAGCAGTCGTCCGGGACAGGGGCTAGAAAAACTGTTTTTT
TRBJ2-5,NA,NA,TRBV7-9,CASSLARVRGETQYF,TGTGCCAGCAGCTTAGCGCGAGTCAGGGGAGAGACCCAGTACTTC
TRBJ2-3,NA,few,TRBV2,CASSEGFSGTSTDTQYF,TGTGCCAGCAGTGAGGGCTTTAGCGGAACTAGCACAGATACGCAGTATTTT
TRBJ1-3,NA,NA,TRBV9,CARPPQSPSGNTIYF,TGTGCCCGTCCCCCACAGTCACCCTCTGGAAACACCATATATTTT
TRBJ2-7,NA,once,TRBV14,CASSRGGRVYEQYF,TGTGCCAGCAGCCGAGGGGGACGGGTCTACGAGCAGTACTTC
TRBJ1-1,NA,NA,TRBV23-1,CASSLGTGGPKNTEAFF,TGCGCCAGCAGCCTCGGGACCGGCGGCCCCAAGAACACTGAAGCTTTCTTT
TRBJ2-5,NA,NA,TRBV19,CASSIWGWGTETQYF,TGTGCCAGTAGTATTTGGGGATGGGGCACAGAGACCCAGTACTTC
TRBJ2-3,TRBD2,NA,TRBV3-1/TRBV3-2,CASSQWLRGGISDTQYF,TGTGCCAGCAGCCAATGGTTGCGGGGGGGCATTTCAGATACGCAGTATTTT
TRBJ2-7,TRBD1,NA,TRBV27,CASSSSRQGFHEQYF,TGTGCCAGCAGTTCAAGCAGACAGGGGTTCCACGAGCAGTACTTC
TRBJ2-1,NA,once,TRBV10-3,CAISESGGGREQFF,TGTGCCATCAGTGAGTCGGGGGGGGGCCGTGAGCAGTTCTTC
TRBJ1-2,NA,NA,TRBV20-1,CSASVQGIGYTF,TGCAGTGCTAGTGTGCAGGGAATTGGCTACACCTTC
TRBJ1-4,NA,NA,TRBV5-1,CASSLGPNEKLFF,TGCGCCAGCAGCTTGGGCCCTAATGAAAAACTGTTTTTT
TRBJ1-4,NA,NA,TRBV19,CASSIRDGNEKLFF,TGTGCCAGTAGTATCCGGGACGGGAATGAAAAACTGTTTTTT
TRBJ2-1,NA,NA,TRBV19,CASSISPGSYNEQFF,TGTGCCAGTAGTATAAGTCCTGGGTCCTACAATGAGCAGTTCTTC
TRBJ2-6,NA,NA,TRBV6-2/TRBV6-3,CASSYSTSGANVLTF,TGTGCCAGCAGTTACTCTACCTCTGGGGCCAACGTCCTGACTTTC
TRBJ2-1,NA,NA,TRBV2,CASSQEIYDNEQFF,TGTGCCAGCAGCCAAGAGATATACGACAATGAGCAGTTCTTC
TRBJ2-7,NA,NA,TRBV7-6,CASSPQGVGYEQHF,TGTGCCAGCAGCCCACAGGGTGTGGGGTACGAGCAGCACTTC
TRBJ2-3,TRBD1,NA,TRBV5-4,CASSSKDRTQYF,TGTGCCAGCAGCTCCAAGGACAGGACGCAGTATTTT
TRBJ2-3,NA,NA,TRBV7-2,CASSLVTSRKDTQYF,TGTGCCAGCAGCTTAGTTACTAGCCGCAAGGATACGCAGTATTTT
TRBJ2-5,TRBD1,NA,TRBV5-4,CASSPDRGLGETQYF,TGTGCCAGCAGCCCCGACAGGGGGCTCGGAGAGACCCAGTACTTC
TRBJ2-7,NA,NA,TRBV5-1,CASSQPGHGAYEQYF,TGCGCCAGCAGCCAACCGGGACACGGAGCGTACGAGCAGTACTTC
TRBJ1-4,NA,NA,TRBV19,CASSSRSSNEKLFF,TGTGCCAGTAGTTCCCGCTCCTCTAATGAAAAACTGTTTTTT
TRBJ2-1,TRBD1,NA,TRBV5-1,CASSSRDRSYNEQFF,TGCGCCAGCAGCTCTAGGGACAGATCCTACAATGAGCAGTTCTTC
TRBJ1-4,NA,NA,TRBV18,CASSAKTATNEKLFF,TGTGCCAGCTCAGCCAAGACAGCAACTAATGAAAAACTGTTTTTT
TRBJ1-3,NA,NA,TRBV11-1,CASSLGQLSSGNTIYF,TGTGCCAGCAGCCTCGGGCAGCTCAGCTCTGGAAACACCATATATTTT
TRBJ2-5,NA,NA,TRBV7-6,CASSLGVGLGETQYF,TGTGCCAGCAGCCTAGGGGTTGGACTGGGGGAGACCCAGTACTTC
TRBJ2-7,NA,NA,TRBV28,CASSSWTGDEQYF,TGTGCCAGCAGTTCCTGGACCGGCGACGAGCAGTACTTC
TRBJ1-3,TRBD1,NA,TRBV28,CASRSQGGGNTIYF,TGTGCCAGCAGGAGTCAGGGGGGCGGAAACACCATATATTTT
TRBJ1-3,NA,few,TRBV7-6,CASSPFGRRVPSGNTIYF,TGTGCCAGCAGCCCGTTTGGTCGTAGGGTTCCCTCTGGAAACACCATATATTTT
TRBJ1-4,NA,once,TRBV4-2,CASSQGMQATNEKLFF,TGTGCCAGCAGCCAAGGAATGCAGGCAACTAATGAAAAACTGTTTTTT
TRBJ1-4,NA,NA,TRBV21-1,CASSHKRRQGTTNEKLFF,TGTGCCAGCAGCCACAAACGCCGACAGGGAACAACTAATGAAAAACTGTTTTTT
TRBJ2-1,TRBD2,NA,TRBV2,CASSQAGGPPATAFF,TGTGCCAGCAGTCAAGCGGGGGGGCCGCCGGCCACGGCGTTCTTC
TRBJ2-3,NA,NA,TRBV2,CASSDNHQTDTQYF,TGTGCCAGCAGTGATAACCATCAGACAGATACGCAGTATTTT
TRBJ1-1,NA,NA,TRBV18,CASSPKLNTEAFF,TGTGCCAGCTCACCAAAACTGAACACTGAAGCTTTCTTT
TRBJ2-3,NA,NA,TRBV6-5,CASSPSGTPTQYF,TGTGCCAGCAGTCCCTCTGGGACGCCTACGCAGTATTTT
TRBJ1-2,NA,NA,TRBV5-1,CASSSGTNYGYTF,TGCGCCAGCAGCTCCGGGACAAACTATGGCTACACCTTC
TRBJ1-5,NA,NA,TRBV27,CASSYGTPNQPQHF,TGTGCCAGCTCTTACGGGACACCTAATCAGCCCCAGCATTTT
TRBJ2-7,TRBD2,NA,TRBV27,CASRRVAGGNEQYF,TGTGCCAGCAGAAGAGTGGCGGGGGGAAACGAGCAGTACTTC
TRBJ1-2,NA,NA,TRBV19,CASSVGYGYTF,TGTGCCAGTAGTGTGGGCTATGGCTACACCTTC
TRBJ2-3,NA,NA,TRBV7-9,CASRPPGGAATDTQYF,TGTGCCAGCAGACCGCCTGGCGGGGCGGCCACAGATACGCAGTATTTT
TRBJ1-1,NA,NA,TRBV30,CAWNPWESGRTEAFF,TGTGCCTGGAATCCTTGGGAGTCAGGGAGGACTGAAGCTTTCTTT
TRBJ2-5,NA,NA,TRBV10-3,CAISESVGETQYF,TGTGCCATCAGTGAGTCGGTTGGAGAGACCCAGTACTTC
TRBJ2-5,TRBD2,NA,TRBV2,CASASGGRQETQYF,TGTGCCAGCGCTAGCGGGGGACGCCAAGAGACCCAGTACTTC